This TCR beta chain was documented in a study of technical replicates of blood from several donors. Here immunoSEQ multiplex PCR was the method, and the copy in TCRdb shows in-frame clones only, minus some. The sample includes approximately 50,000 clones, roughly 92% of them seen just once. The germline V gene has CDR1 SGHTA and CDR2 FQGTGA. This CDR3 is 15 amino acids long. V was clipped by 3 bases and J by 2 bases; unmatched bases: 4. The sample consisted of T cells isolated from PBMCs. The V gene is TRBV7-3, the J gene TRBJ2-3; 8 bases line up with TRBD2. This receptor was identified in a human donor in good health. In nucleotides, the CDR3 is TGTGCCAGCAGCTTGGCGGGGGGCTCCACAGATACGCAGTATTTT. It specifies CASSLAGGSTDTQYF.